This record looks at one T cell receptor beta chain sequence and its context. The sample carries other DNA sequences with the same CDR3. This CDR3 is 11 amino acids long. V gave up 5 bases and J gave up 4 bases, with 6 bases separating them. Germline V lookup: CDR1 KGHSH, CDR2 LQKENI. Sequencing used immunoSEQ multiplex PCR; TCRdb keeps in-frame clones, though not all of them. Counted here are 950,000 to 1,200,000 clones, 77% occurring once; the ten biggest clones make up over 0.8%. The data belong to a study of shared clonotypes between healthy human individuals. This chain uses TRBV18 with TRBJ2-7; D not certain. The sequenced material came from memory CD4+ T cells from PBMCs. Subset reported: CD45RA-negative fraction. The TCR was taken from a man in his late teens or twenties in good health. Some clones in this sample may be carry-over from other donors' samples. The CDR3 coding sequence is TGTGCCAGCTCATCGTCGTACGAGCAGTACTTC. Translating it yields CASSSSYEQYF.